This T cell receptor beta chain was obtained from a study of blood T cell repertoires in COVID-19. At the level of the study: Sources were T cells, B-cell-depleted T cells, or PBMCs; the material itself was cDNA or gDNA.

Sequencing was performed with immunoSEQ multiplex PCR; in TCRdb, only in-frame clones are kept and a portion is missing. The sample holds around 190,000 clones, roughly 89% seen once. The origin of this receptor is a man aged 18 to 29 with acute COVID-19. The sample consisted of PBMCs or T cells enriched from blood (not recorded which).

DNA of the CDR3: TGTGCCAGCAGCCAAGAAGTGACCGGGACTTATTACAATGAGCAGTTCTTC. This gives the protein CASSQEVTGTYYNEQFF. This rearrangement joins TRBV3-1 (or the pseudogene TRBV3-2) to TRBJ2-1; perhaps TRBD2 as D (6 bases). The ends were cut back, 0 bases at V and 4 bases at J, with 16 bases in the middle. Germline-derived CDR1 and CDR2 are LGHDT and YNNKEL (reference sequence). The CDR3 sequence is 17 residues long.